A single sample gave rise to the 7 T cell receptor beta chains below, sequenced in a study of graft-versus-host responses after intestinal transplantation. Libraries were prepared by immunoSEQ multiplex PCR; TCRdb keeps only in-frame clonotypes and omits some of them. The profile shows tens of thousands of clones, 91% of them singletons. The antigens for these receptors are not known. Here the sequenced sample was unstimulated CD4+ T cells sorted from spleen or lymph node cells, taken before intestinal transplant. These receptors were taken from a human donor who received an intestinal transplant.

This clone occurred once. This chain uses TRBV6-5 with TRBJ2-1; D is perhaps TRBD1 (6 bases). The CDR3 loop spans 12 amino acids. V lost 5 bases to trimming and J lost 4 bases, with 6 bases between them. CDR1 and CDR2 (germline): MNHEY, SVGAGI. The CDR3 protein is CASSGQYNEQFF. In nucleotides, the CDR3 is TGTGCCAGCAGTGGACAGTACAATGAGCAGTTCTTC.

V and J are TRBV18 and TRBJ2-6; D gene uncertain. This CDR3 is 15 amino acids long. With 6 bases removed from V and 0 bases from J, the gap between germline ends came to 9 bases. Germline V gene lookup returns CDR1 KGHSH and CDR2 LQKENI. The CDR3 coding sequence is TGTGCCAGCTCCCGAGTACTCTCTGGGGCCAACGTCCTGACTTTC. This encodes CASSRVLSGANVLTF.

The chain has TRBV18 and TRBJ1-1, with 7 bases that match TRBD1. Germline CDR1 reads KGHSH; CDR2 reads LQKENI. V lost 4 bases and J lost 3; bases outside the gene matches: 14. There are 17 residues in the CDR3. CDR3: CASSLRQGFGFDTEAFF. CDR3 DNA sequence: TGTGCCAGCTCACTCCGACAGGGCTTTGGGTTCGACACTGAAGCTTTCTTT.

This clone has a handful of counts. The chain combines TRBV4-3 with TRBJ1-2; the match to TRBD1 covers 7 bases. The J segment lost 3 bases and the V segment lost 1 base, leaving 5 bases of the junction unmatched. Germline CDR1 LGHNA, CDR2 YSLEER. The CDR3 covers 15 residues. The CDR3 nucleotides read TGCGCCAGCAGCCAAGGGTCTCAGGGGGACTATGGCTACACCTTC. Protein: CASSQGSQGDYGYTF.

In its sample, this clone was seen once. V and J are TRBV19 and TRBJ2-7; D is perhaps TRBD2 (5 bases). Trimming took 5 bases from V and 6 from J, leaving 8 bases between them. Germline V lookup: CDR1 LNHDA, CDR2 SQIVND (reference sequence). The CDR3 sequence is 11 residues long. This chain's CDR3 is CASSPGSEQYF. CDR3 bases: TGTGCCAGTAGTCCGGGGAGCGAGCAGTACTTC.

The rearrangement joins TRBV18 to TRBJ1-1, with 7 positions matching TRBD1. This CDR3 comprises 15 residues. Germline CDR1 KGHSH, CDR2 LQKENI. The J segment lost 3 bases and the V segment lost 3 bases, leaving 7 bases of the junction unmatched. In DNA form, the CDR3 reads TGTGCCAGCTCACCCCGACAGGGCATGGACACTGAAGCTTTCTTT. This gives the protein CASSPRQGMDTEAFF.

V usage is TRBV18 and J usage is TRBJ1-2; possible D gene TRBD1, 6 bases. This CDR3 is built from 16 residues. Per germline, CDR1 KGHSH and CDR2 LQKENI. The ends were cut back, 0 bases at V and 4 bases at J, with 15 bases in the middle. DNA for the CDR3: TGTGCCAGCTCACCACCGGGACATCAGGGGACCTATGGCTACACCTTC. Translation: CASSPPGHQGTYGYTF.